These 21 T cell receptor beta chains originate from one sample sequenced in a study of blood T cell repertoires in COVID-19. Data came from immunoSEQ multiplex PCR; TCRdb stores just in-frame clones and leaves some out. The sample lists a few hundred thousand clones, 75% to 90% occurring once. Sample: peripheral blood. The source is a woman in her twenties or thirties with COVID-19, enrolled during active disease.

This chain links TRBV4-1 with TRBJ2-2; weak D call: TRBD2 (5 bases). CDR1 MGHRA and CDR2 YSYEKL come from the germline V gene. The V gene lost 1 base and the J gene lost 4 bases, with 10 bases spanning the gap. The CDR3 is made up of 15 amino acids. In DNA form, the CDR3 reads TGCGCCAGCAGCCAAGTATTGGGAGTCACCGGGGAGCTGTTTTTT. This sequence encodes CASSQVLGVTGELFF.

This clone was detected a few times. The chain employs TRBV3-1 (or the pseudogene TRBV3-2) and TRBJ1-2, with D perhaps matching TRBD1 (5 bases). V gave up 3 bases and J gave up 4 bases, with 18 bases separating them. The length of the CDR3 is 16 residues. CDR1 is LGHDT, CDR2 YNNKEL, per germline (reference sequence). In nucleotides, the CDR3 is TGTGCCAGCAGCCAGAAGGGGCTCATAGGCACCTATGGCTACACCTTC. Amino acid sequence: CASSQKGLIGTYGYTF.

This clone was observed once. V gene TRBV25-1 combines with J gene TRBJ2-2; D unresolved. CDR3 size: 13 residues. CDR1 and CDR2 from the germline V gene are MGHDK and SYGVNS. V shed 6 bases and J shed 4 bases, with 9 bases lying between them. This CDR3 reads CASRMETTGELFF. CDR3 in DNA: TGTGCCAGCAGAATGGAGACCACCGGGGAGCTGTTTTTT.

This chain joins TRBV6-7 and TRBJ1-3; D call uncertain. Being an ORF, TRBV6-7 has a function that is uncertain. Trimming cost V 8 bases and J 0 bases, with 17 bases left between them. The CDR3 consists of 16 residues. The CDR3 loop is CASYNRYWASGNTIYF. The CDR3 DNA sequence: TGTGCCAGCTATAATCGGTATTGGGCCTCTGGAAACACCATATATTTT.

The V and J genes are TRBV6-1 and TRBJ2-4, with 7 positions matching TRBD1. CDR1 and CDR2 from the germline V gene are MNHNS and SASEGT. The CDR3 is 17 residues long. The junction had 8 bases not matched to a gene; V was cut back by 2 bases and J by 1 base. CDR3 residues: CASSEPRGGWAKNIQYF. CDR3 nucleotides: TGTGCCAGCAGTGAACCCCGAGGGGGCTGGGCCAAAAACATTCAGTACTTC.

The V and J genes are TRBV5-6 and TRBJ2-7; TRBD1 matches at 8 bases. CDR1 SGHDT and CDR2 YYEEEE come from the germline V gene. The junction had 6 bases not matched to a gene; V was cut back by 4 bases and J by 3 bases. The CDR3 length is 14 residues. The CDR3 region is CASSPGQGGYEQYF. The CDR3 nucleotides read TGTGCCAGCAGCCCTGGACAGGGTGGCTACGAGCAGTACTTC.

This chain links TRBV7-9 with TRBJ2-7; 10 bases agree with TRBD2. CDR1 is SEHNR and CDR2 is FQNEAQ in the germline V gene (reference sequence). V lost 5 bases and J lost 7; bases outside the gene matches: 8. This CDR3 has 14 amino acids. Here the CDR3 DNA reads TGTGCCAGCAGCACCCTAGCGGGAGCTTGGGAGCAGTACTTC. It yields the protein CASSTLAGAWEQYF.

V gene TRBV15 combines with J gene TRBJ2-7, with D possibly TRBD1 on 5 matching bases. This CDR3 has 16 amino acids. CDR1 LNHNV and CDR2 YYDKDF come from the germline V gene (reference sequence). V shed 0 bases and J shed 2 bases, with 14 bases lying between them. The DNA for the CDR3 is TGTGCCACCAGCAGAGATTACCGACAGAGCGCCTACGAGCAGTACTTC. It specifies CATSRDYRQSAYEQYF.

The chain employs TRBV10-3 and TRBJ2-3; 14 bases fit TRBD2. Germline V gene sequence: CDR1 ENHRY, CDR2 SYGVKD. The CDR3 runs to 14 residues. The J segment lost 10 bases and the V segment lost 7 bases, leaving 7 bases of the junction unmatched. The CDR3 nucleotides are TGTGCCATCACCCCCGGGACTAGCGGGAGTTCGCAGTATTTT. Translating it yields CAITPGTSGSSQYF.

The CDR3 bases are TGTGCCAGCAGCCCCAGCCGCGCGGGGTTTAACTATGGCTACACCTTC. This encodes CASSPSRAGFNYGYTF. The chain employs TRBV7-6 and TRBJ1-2; no firm D call. Germline CDR1 reads SGHVS; CDR2 reads FNYEAQ. This CDR3 has 16 residues. Trimming removed 5 bases from V and 1 base from J, with 17 bases in between.

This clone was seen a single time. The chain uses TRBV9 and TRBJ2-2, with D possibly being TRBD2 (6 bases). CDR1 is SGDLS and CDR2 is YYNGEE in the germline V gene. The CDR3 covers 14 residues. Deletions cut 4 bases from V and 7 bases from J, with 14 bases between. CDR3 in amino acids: CASSPGGIGGELFF. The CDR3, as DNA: TGTGCCAGCAGCCCCGGGGGTATCGGCGGGGAGCTGTTTTTT.

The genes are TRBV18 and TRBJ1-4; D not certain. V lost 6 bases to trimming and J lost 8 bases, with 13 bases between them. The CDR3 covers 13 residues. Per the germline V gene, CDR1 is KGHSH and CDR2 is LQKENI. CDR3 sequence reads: CASSPEAGEKLFF. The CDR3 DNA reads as TGTGCCAGCTCCCCTGAGGCGGGAGAAAAACTGTTTTTT.

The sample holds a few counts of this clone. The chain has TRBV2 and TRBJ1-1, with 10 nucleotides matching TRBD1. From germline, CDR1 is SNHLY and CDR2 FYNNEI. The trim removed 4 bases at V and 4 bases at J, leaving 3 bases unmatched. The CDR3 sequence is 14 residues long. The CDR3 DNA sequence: TGTGCCAGCAGTGGACAGGGGGCAGGCACTGAAGCTTTCTTT. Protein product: CASSGQGAGTEAFF.

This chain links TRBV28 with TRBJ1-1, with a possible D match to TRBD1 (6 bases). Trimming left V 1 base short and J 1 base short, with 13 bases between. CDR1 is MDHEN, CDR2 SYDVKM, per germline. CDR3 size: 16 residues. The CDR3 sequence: CASSLLRGAGNTEAFF. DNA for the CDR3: TGTGCCAGCAGTTTATTACGGGGGGCCGGGAACACTGAAGCTTTCTTT.

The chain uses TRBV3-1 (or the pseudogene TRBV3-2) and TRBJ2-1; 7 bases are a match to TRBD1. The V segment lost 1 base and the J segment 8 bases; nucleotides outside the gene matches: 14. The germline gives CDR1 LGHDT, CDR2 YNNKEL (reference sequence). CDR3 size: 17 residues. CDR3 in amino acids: CASSQAFETGSVDEQFF. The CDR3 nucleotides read TGTGCCAGCAGCCAAGCCTTCGAGACAGGGTCCGTAGATGAGCAGTTCTTC.

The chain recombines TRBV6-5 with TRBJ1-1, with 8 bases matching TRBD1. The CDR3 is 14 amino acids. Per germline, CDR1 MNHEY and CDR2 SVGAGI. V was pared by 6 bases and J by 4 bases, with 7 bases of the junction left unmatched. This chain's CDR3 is CASRETGEVTEAFF. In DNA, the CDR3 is TGTGCCAGCAGAGAGACAGGGGAGGTCACTGAAGCTTTCTTT.

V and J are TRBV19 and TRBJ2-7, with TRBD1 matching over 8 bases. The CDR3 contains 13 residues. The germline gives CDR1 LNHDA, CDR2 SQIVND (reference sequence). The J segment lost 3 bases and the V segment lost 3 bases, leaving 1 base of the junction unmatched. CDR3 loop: CASSIGQGYEQYF. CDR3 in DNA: TGTGCCAGTAGTATTGGACAGGGCTACGAGCAGTACTTC.

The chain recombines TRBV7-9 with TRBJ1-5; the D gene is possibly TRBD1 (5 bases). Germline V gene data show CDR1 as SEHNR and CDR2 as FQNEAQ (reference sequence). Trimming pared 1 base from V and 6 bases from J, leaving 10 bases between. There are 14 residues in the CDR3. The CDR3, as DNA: TGTGCCAGCAGCTTAGAGGGGTATGGTCAGCCCCAGCATTTT. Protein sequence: CASSLEGYGQPQHF. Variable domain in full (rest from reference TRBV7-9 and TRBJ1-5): DTGVSQNPRHKITKRGQNVTFRCDPISEHNRLYWYRQTLGQGPEFLTYFQNEAQLEKSRLLSDRFSAERPKGSFSTLEIQRTEQGDSAMYLCASSLEGYGQPQHFGDGTRLSIL.

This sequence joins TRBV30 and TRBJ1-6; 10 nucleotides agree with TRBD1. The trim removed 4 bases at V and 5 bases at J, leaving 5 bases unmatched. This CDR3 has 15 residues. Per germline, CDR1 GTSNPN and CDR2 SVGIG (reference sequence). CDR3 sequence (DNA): TGTGCCTGGACCCGGGACAGGGGCCATAATTCACCCCTCCACTTT. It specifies CAWTRDRGHNSPLHF. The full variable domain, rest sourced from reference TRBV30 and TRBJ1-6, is SQTIHQWPATLVQPVGSPLSLECTVEGTSNPNLYWYRQAAGRGLQLLFYSVGIGQISSEVPQNLSASRPQDRQFILSSKKLLLSDSGFYLCAWTRDRGHNSPLHFGNGTRLTVT.

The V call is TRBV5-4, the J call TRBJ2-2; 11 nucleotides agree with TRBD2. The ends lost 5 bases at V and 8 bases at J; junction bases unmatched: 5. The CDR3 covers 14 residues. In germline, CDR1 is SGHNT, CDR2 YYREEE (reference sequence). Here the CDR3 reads CASRSGTSGGELFF. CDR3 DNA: TGTGCCAGCAGAAGCGGGACTAGCGGTGGGGAGCTGTTTTTT.

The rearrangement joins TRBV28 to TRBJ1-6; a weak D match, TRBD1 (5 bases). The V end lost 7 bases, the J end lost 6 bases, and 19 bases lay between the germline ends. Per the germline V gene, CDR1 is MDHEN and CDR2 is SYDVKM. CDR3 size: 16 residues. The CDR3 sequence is CASTLRGGTGNSPLHF. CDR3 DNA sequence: TGTGCCAGCACCCTCCGTGGAGGGACCGGTAATTCACCCCTCCACTTT.